Below, one T cell receptor (beta chain) is given with its context. Its antigen is still unknown. The data belong to a study of cytomegalovirus exposure and HLA in healthy donors. Sequencing was performed with immunoSEQ multiplex PCR; in TCRdb, only in-frame clones are kept and a portion is missing. The sample consists of tens of thousands of clones, approximately 96% of them appearing once. Study outcomes and limitations: The study labeled 164 TCR beta chains cytomegalovirus-associated.

V was pared by 5 bases and J by 7 bases, with 10 bases of the junction left unmatched. Per the germline V gene, CDR1 is MNHEY and CDR2 is SVGAGI. The CDR3 has 15 amino acids. This rearrangement joins TRBV6-5 to TRBJ2-1, with 8 bases that match TRBD1. This clonotype was obtained from a man aged 18 to 35 in good health and CMV-seropositive. The sequenced sample consisted of PBMCs. DNA of the CDR3: TGTGCCAGCAGTCAACTTACAGGGGGATGGAATGAGCAGTTCTTC. Its protein product is CASSQLTGGWNEQFF.